This paragraph covers one T cell receptor beta chain sequence. The length of the CDR3 is 13 residues. Trimming removed 2 bases from V and 6 bases from J; junction bases left unmatched: 3. Germline V gene lookup returns CDR1 SGHTA and CDR2 FQGTGA. This record belongs to a study of technical replicates of blood from four donors. Clones were sequenced by immunoSEQ multiplex PCR, and TCRdb holds only the in-frame ones, with some missing. This table has 80,000 to 95,000 clones, approximately 96% appearing once. Specimen: T cells isolated from PBMCs. The receptor was isolated from a human donor in good health. The chain links TRBV7-3 to TRBJ2-7; TRBD2 matches at 8 bases. The CDR3 sequence is CASSLAGGGEQYF. In DNA, the CDR3 is TGTGCCAGCAGCTTAGCGGGGGGCGGCGAGCAGTACTTC.